This T cell receptor beta chain was sequenced for a study of blood T cell repertoires in COVID-19. Across the whole study: Collection of acute and convalescent COVID-19 samples took place in the United States, Italy and Spain. PBMCs, B-cell-depleted T cells, or T cells were the source of the cDNA or gDNA that made up the material.

CDR3 length: 11 residues. The V end lost 6 bases, the J end lost 3 bases, and 4 bases lay between the germline ends. Germline loops: CDR1 MGHDK, CDR2 SYGVNS. Study processing details: Amplification of reference gene primers was used by the study to estimate nucleated cell counts. The table came from immunoSEQ multiplex PCR; TCRdb's copy has only in-frame clones and leaves some out. V and J calls and clone size are those listed in that table; D and trimming were worked out from the DNA. The sample includes about 68,000 clones, 70% to 90% of them seen just once. What was sequenced was peripheral blood. The clonotype comes from a woman aged 55-70 years with acute or convalescent COVID-19. The chain couples TRBV25-1 to TRBJ2-3; no clear D gene. The CDR3 region is CASSLTDTQYF. CDR3 DNA sequence: TGTGCCAGCAGCCTGACAGATACGCAGTATTTT.